This T cell receptor beta chain derives from a study of Ad26.COV2.S vaccination and SARS-CoV-2 variants (dated by TCRdb to the early 2020s). At the level of the whole study: Vaccine-arm donors came from COV1001, a multicentre, randomized, double-blind, placebo-controlled phase I-IIa trial of Ad26.COV2.S in healthy adults. The TCR-sequenced set comprised around 30 samples: around 20 Ad26.COV2.S vaccine recipients, 5 placebo recipients and 8 SARS-CoV-2 convalescent individuals. Ad26.COV2.S was administered intramuscularly at 5 x 10^10 or 1 x 10^11 viral particles, either as a single shot or as two shots given 56 days apart. Participants in the trial were split at random into five groups of five each, receiving low-dose or high-dose Ad26.COV2.S once or twice, or else placebo on both occasions. TCRbeta repertoire sequencing was used to assess the specificity and breadth of SARS-CoV-2-reactive T cell receptors after Ad26.COV2.S vaccination. Throughout the experiments and outcome assessment, investigators stayed blinded to trial group allocation. Study-wide findings and limitations: After vaccination, substantial breadth of spike-specific CD8+ and CD4+ T cell responses was reported. It was noted by the authors that total T cell responses may have been underestimated by the TCR breadth and depth analyses. Comparable non-spike TCR breadth was observed between vaccine and placebo recipients, consistent with only spike being contained in the vaccine. Higher spike-specific TCR breadth was observed in Ad26.COV2.S recipients than in placebo recipients (P = 0.0014). The study lacked the statistical power to compare responses across vaccine doses or regimens.

CDR1 and CDR2 were assigned from the germline V gene (reference sequence) as GTSNPN and SVGIG. The CDR3 goes from the cysteine to the phenylalanine over 12 residues. The CDR3 DNA has 36 bases and is translated from base 1. V gives up 0 bases and J gives up 4 bases, and the segment between their germline ends measures 6 bases. The immunoSEQ Assay was used to sequence TCRbeta CDR3 regions. After extraction, genomic DNA underwent amplification by bias-controlled multiplex PCR, followed by high-throughput sequencing. Processing in the source paper ran as follows. Collapsing and filtering of sequences were performed to quantify the absolute abundance of each unique TCRbeta CDR3 region. T cell fraction was estimated by normalizing TCRbeta template counts to usable DNA, which was measured by amplifying reference genes present in all nucleated cells. Repertoire TCRs were annotated as SARS-CoV-2-specific when V gene, CDR3 amino acid sequence and J gene were exactly matched to a known reactive TCR set. MIRA supplied the reference SARS-CoV-2 TCR set, which was filtered for enrichment in COVID-19-positive ImmuneCODE repertoires so that public or cross-reactive TCRs were removed. Using the MIRA antigens, annotated TCRs were further analysed by specific ORF or by position within an ORF. Breadth was defined as the number of annotated unique rearrangements divided by the total number of unique productive rearrangements, and depth was defined as the summed frequency of the annotated unique rearrangements. TCR breadth was compared between groups using two-sided Wilcoxon rank-sum tests. The source is immuneACCESS, and TCRdb retained only in-frame sequences with V and J called. Part of the clones is not carried over; for the studies checked, unresolved V genes explain less than half of this, and the remainder is unexplained. V, J and clone size reflect that table, while D and trimming were determined from the DNA. Within this sample are 350,000 to 450,000 clones, with around 87% of them counted one time only. The ten top clones hold around 3.6% of the sample.

Details on this clone: The target of this receptor is not known. Per-base quality was not reported, and no clone a single base away is much larger than it. The sample contains more than one DNA sequence encoding this CDR3.

In the paper's terms, the treatment or condition label means: some 20 received Ad26.COV2.S at low or high dose, single or two shots; about 5 received placebo; per-sample allocation not given. Repertoires of vaccine and placebo recipients were sequenced from samples collected on day 63 after the first injection. In Cohort 1b, 25 to 30 adults aged 18-55 years were enrolled at a single site in Boston, USA, between 29 July and 7 August 2020. As a vaccine, Ad26.COV2.S was a replication-incompetent adenovirus type 26 vector that expressed a prefusion-stabilized SARS-CoV-2 spike protein derived from the original Wuhan strain.

The V and J segments used are TRBV30 and TRBJ1-2, with TRBD1 as a weak D call on 6 bases. This specimen was peripheral blood, taken in a trial of Ad26.COV2.S vaccine versus placebo. This clonotype originated in a person between 18 and 65 years old who received the Ad26.COV2.S COVID-19 vaccine or a placebo. The CDR3 region reads CAWSVQGYGYTF. The bases are TGTGCCTGGAGTGTACAGGGCTATGGCTACACCTTC.